This T cell receptor beta chain was captured by sequencing in a study of human T cells and chemical hapten exposure. About the research overall: Slight volume differences across pooled libraries mainly accounted for varying per-sample TCR yields. Whole-study findings and limits: TCRs exceeding 1 in 1000 frequency stayed unchanged with DPC sensitization.

Germline V gene data show CDR1 as SNHLY and CDR2 as FYNNEI. V lost 6 bases, J lost 1 base, and 3 bases stayed unmatched. The CDR3 covers 13 residues. Individual cDNA molecules in this library carried unique molecular identifiers. As processed by the authors: Ranging from roughly 20,000 to 750,000, TCR counts per sample had a median value of around 100,000. MiXCR was run by TCRdb on the 5' RACE reads, yielding one entry per CDR3 protein. TCRdb's processing, not the authors', yielded these V and J calls. The table has more than 140,000 distinct CDR3 sequences, around 4% seen once. Researchers extracted total RNA from unfractionated whole blood. Ten or more counts support this clonotype. Its antigen remains unknown.

V usage is TRBV2 and J usage is TRBJ2-7; 7 bases match TRBD1. This TCR was recovered from a female donor in good health. CDR3 nucleotide sequence: TGTGCCAGCAGGGACAGGTCTTCCTACGAGCAGTACTTC. This encodes CASRDRSSYEQYF.